This T cell receptor beta chain was sequenced in a study of T-cell reconstitution after alpha-beta-depleted transplantation in children. This clonotype was detected ten times or more. What it binds is unknown. Study conclusions and caveats: Several hundred expanded graft clones reportedly were the source of alpha-beta T cells about two months after transplant.

The CDR3 length is 11 residues. Unique molecular identifiers were incorporated into the prepared TCRbeta library. One entry per CDR3 protein, called by TCRdb with MiXCR from the PCR reads. The profile shows around 300,000 distinct CDR3 sequences, around a tenth of them singletons. This clonotype originated in a male patient aged 2 to 10 who had a stem cell transplant for chronic granulomatous disease, so the T cells may come from the graft donor. Sequencing used peripheral blood, obtained 180 days after TCRalphabeta/CD19-depleted stem cell transplant. This chain uses TRBV21-1 with TRBJ2-1; the table gives TRBD2 as D, unverified against the DNA. TRBV21-1 is described as a pseudogene. CDR3 protein: CASMQREGPIF. DNA for the CDR3: TGTGCCAGCATGCAGCGGGAGGGCCCCATCTTC.